This paragraph reports one TCR beta chain. The antigen is undetermined. This sample is part of a study of blood T cells in healthy people across ages. A second PCR, run for roughly 7 to 12 cycles, used a sample-barcoded 5' primer plus a J-beta primer mix. TCRdb passed the 5' RACE reads through MiXCR, listing each CDR3 protein once. The sample records 700,000 or so distinct CDR3 sequences, 22% being singletons. Study-wide findings and caveats: TCR beta diversity, measured per million T cells, fell in a roughly linear way with age.

The CDR3 is made up of 14 amino acids. V lost 7 bases and J lost 8, with 20 bases in between. CDR1 is MDHEN and CDR2 is SYDVKM in the germline V gene. Isolation recovered at least 7 million PBMCs from every sample. Samples each yielded at least 5 micrograms of total RNA. The sequencing input was blood. The source of this sequence is a man in his sixties or seventies in good health. The chain combines TRBV28 with TRBJ1-2; perhaps TRBD1 as D (5 bases). For the CDR3, the DNA is TGTGCCAGCAAGGCCGACGGGGCAGTCGGCGGCTACACCTTC. Translating it yields CASKADGAVGGYTF.